This T cell receptor beta chain was observed in a study of control samples from healthy donors and cancer patients. TCRdb keeps only in-frame clones here, not all; method: immunoSEQ multiplex PCR. The data hold roughly 170,000 clones, with around 94% observed a single time. The V end was cut by 3 bases, the J end by 5 bases, with 3 bases between. Germline CDR1 MNHEY, CDR2 SMNVEV (reference sequence). The CDR3 spans 11 residues. The sequenced material came from blood. This clonotype originated in a woman in her late teens or twenties in good health. V usage is TRBV27 and J usage is TRBJ2-3; no clear D gene. In nucleotides, the CDR3 is TGTGCCAGCAGTTTTGGAGATACGCAGTATTTT. Translating it yields CASSFGDTQYF.